This T cell receptor (beta chain) stems from a study of blood T cell repertoires in COVID-19. Study processing details: Cell counts per sample came from amplifying reference gene primers. Sequencing used immunoSEQ multiplex PCR; TCRdb keeps in-frame clones, though not all of them. The V and J calls and clone size come from that table; D and trimming were worked out from the DNA. The sample includes over 300,000 clones, around 87% of them seen just once. Specimen: peripheral blood. The sequence was obtained from a man between 18 and 35 years old with active or convalescent COVID-19.

The CDR3 is CASSIVGENYGYTF. The CDR3, as DNA: TGTGCCAGTAGTATAGTGGGAGAGAACTATGGCTACACCTTC. The gene calls are TRBV19 and TRBJ1-2; D not certain. The CDR3 contains 14 residues. V was pared by 1 base and J by 2 bases, with 8 bases between. In germline, CDR1 is LNHDA, CDR2 SQIVND (reference sequence).